This TCR beta chain was found in a study of hypomethylating agent response in myelodysplastic syndrome (dated by TCRdb to the early 2020s). Background on the whole study: The hypomethylating agents azacitidine (about 70% of the 11) or decitabine (3 of 11) were used to treat the patients. Of the myelodysplastic syndrome patients in the cohort, 8 or 9 were male and 2 were female. A mean patient age of around 70 +/- 6 years was recorded, and a diploid cytogenetic profile was observed most commonly. The most frequent mutation was TET2, found in about 45% of the 11 patients. About 6 patients had a response of complete response or hematologic improvement, and roughly five patients did not respond. Response was defined as complete response or hematologic improvement, and any patient who met neither criterion was considered a non-responder.

Bulk bone marrow was analyzed, and T-cell subsets were not sorted. TCR beta CDR3 regions were immunosequenced from bone marrow of about eleven myelodysplastic syndrome patients before and after hypomethylating agent therapy. For longitudinal repertoire tracking, a baseline bone marrow plus two to three bone marrows at different post-treatment timepoints were contributed by each patient. Genomic DNA was isolated from whole bone marrow, and DNA quality was assessed with TapeStation, NanoDrop OneC and PicoGreen assays. This clone was recorded a few times. What antigen it recognizes has not been identified. No much larger clone is present one base from it, and per-base qualities are unavailable. To prepare the library, the immunoSEQ multiplex PCR assay was applied. Survey resolution was used, with two replicates of roughly 200 ng each, totaling roughly 400 ng of DNA per sample. Using multiplex PCR primers aimed at V and J genes, the hsTCRB kit picked up rearranged TCRB sequences in genomic DNA. The first PCR used the QIAGEN Multiplex PCR Kit for around 33 cycles to amplify the CDR3 region. Sample barcodes and Illumina adapters were attached to each replicate during a second PCR lasting roughly 8 cycles. Quantification of the pooled libraries was done with a QuantStudio 6 and the KAPA library quantification kit. Approximately 15 pM of pooled libraries went onto an Illumina MiSeq for sequencing, using single-end reads of 156 cycles plus an index read of 15 cycles. On the authors' methods: VDJdb annotation flagged less than 2% of fewer than 200,000 unique clonotypes as previously reported viral-epitope-specific. The immunoSEQ Data Assistant and immunoSEQ Analyzer turned the raw reads into TCRB repertoires that were normalized and annotated. Clonotype analysis used the immunarch R package version 0.6.5 and BioAnalyzer. Before richness was estimated, every repertoire was downsampled to the clone count of the smallest repertoire. Clonotypes were sorted into expanded, contracted or novel categories with Fisher's exact tests, where novel meant the clonotype had zero frequency before treatment. Significantly changed CDR3 beta sequences were clustered with GLIPH2 using simulation_depth=1000 and kmer_min_depth=3, and CDR3s shorter than five residues were excluded. TCRdb's version of the immuneACCESS table is confined to in-frame rearrangements and falls short of the full clone set. An unresolved V gene accounts for under half of the shortfall where checked; the remainder is of unknown origin. From that table come the V and J calls and clone size; the DNA was used to work out D and trimming. The sample table shows approximately 6,800 clones, and around nine tenths are seen once. The ten largest make up roughly 17% of the sample.

Counted from cysteine to phenylalanine, this CDR3 has 14 amino acids. CDR3 DNA only is kept here, 42 bases in frame from base 1. CDR1 MGHDK and CDR2 SYGVNS were looked up in the germline V gene. V trim: 6 bases; J trim: 3 bases; unmatched bases: 5. General study outcomes and caveats: Possible recognition of novel MDS antigens by the shared GLIPH2 clusters was not confirmed, and experimental validation of that possible recognition is needed. After hypomethylating agent treatment, no significant change in richness, rarefaction diversity or clonality was seen, either across all patients or within response groups. Because the healthy control donors and the MDS patients were not matched by age, the comparison between MDS and healthy samples could have been affected. Only 10 to 12 patients were analyzed, making the cohort small. Novel clonotypes were found to emerge more often in responders, whereas more contracted clonotypes were observed in non-responders after treatment.

The source is a human donor with myelodysplastic syndrome. The rearranged chain carries TRBV25-1 and TRBJ1-1, with 9 bases in between that match TRBD1. Specimen: bone marrow, collected before or after starting hypomethylating agent treatment for myelodysplastic syndrome (not recorded which). Here the CDR3 is given as CASRETGGHTEAFF. DNA sequence: TGTGCCAGCAGAGAGACAGGGGGGCACACTGAAGCTTTCTTT.